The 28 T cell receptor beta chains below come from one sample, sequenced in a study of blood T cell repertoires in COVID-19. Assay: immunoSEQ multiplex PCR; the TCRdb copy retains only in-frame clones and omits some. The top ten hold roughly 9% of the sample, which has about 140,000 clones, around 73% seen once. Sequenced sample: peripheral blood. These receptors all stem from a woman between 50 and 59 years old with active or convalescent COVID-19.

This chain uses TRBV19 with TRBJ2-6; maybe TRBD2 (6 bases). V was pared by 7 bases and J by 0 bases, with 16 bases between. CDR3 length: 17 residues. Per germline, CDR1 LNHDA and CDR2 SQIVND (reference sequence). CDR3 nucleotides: TGTGCCAGTACCAGACGGGAGCCCCTCTCTGGGGCCAACGTCCTGACTTTC. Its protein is CASTRREPLSGANVLTF.

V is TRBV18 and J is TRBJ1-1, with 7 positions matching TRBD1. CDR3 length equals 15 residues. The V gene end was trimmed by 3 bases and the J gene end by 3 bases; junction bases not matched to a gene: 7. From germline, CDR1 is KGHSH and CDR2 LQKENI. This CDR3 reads CASSPETGLDTEAFF. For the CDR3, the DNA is TGTGCCAGCTCACCGGAGACAGGGTTGGACACTGAAGCTTTCTTT.

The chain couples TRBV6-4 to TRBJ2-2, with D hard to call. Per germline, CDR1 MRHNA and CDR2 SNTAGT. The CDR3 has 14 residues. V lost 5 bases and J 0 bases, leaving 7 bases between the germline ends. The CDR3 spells CASSLQTNTGELFF. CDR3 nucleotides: TGTGCCAGCAGTCTACAGACGAACACCGGGGAGCTGTTTTTT.

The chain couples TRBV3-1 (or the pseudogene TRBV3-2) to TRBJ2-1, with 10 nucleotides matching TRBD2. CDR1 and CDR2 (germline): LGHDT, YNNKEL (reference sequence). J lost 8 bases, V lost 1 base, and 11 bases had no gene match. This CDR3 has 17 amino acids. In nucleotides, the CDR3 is TGTGCCAGCAGCCAAGGACGGAGCGGGGGGGGATGGGATGAGCAGTTCTTC. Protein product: CASSQGRSGGGWDEQFF.

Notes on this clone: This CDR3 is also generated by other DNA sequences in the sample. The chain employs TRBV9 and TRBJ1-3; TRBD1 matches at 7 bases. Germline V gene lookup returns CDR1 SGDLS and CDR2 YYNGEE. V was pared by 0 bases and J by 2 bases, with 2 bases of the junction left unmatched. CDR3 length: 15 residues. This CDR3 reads CASSVGQGAGNTIYF. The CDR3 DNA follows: TGTGCCAGCAGCGTAGGACAGGGCGCTGGAAACACCATATATTTT. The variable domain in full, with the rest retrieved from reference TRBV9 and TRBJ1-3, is DSGVTQTPKHLITATGQRVTLRCSPRSGDLSVYWYQQSLDQGLQFLIQYYNGEERAKGNILERFSAQQFPDLHSELNLSSLELGDSALYFCASSVGQGAGNTIYFGEGSWLTVV.

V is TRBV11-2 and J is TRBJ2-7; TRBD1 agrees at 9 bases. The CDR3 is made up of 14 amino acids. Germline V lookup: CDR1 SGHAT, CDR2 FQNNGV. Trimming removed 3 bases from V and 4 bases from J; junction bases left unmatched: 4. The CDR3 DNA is TGTGCCAGCAGCTTGGGAGGGACAGGGTACGAGCAGTACTTC. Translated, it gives CASSLGGTGYEQYF.

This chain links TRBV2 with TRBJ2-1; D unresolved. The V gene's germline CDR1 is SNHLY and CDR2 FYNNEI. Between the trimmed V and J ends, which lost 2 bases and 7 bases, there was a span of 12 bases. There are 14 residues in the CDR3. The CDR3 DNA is TGTGCCAGCAGTGAAAAGAATTCCAGAAATGAGCAGTTCTTC. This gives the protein CASSEKNSRNEQFF.

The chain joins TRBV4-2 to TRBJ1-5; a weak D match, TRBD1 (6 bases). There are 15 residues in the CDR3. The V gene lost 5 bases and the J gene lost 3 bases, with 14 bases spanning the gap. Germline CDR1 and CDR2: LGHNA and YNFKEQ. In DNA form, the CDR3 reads TGTGCCAGCAGCTATCAAGGGGGTTTCAATCAGCCCCAGCATTTT. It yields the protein CASSYQGGFNQPQHF.

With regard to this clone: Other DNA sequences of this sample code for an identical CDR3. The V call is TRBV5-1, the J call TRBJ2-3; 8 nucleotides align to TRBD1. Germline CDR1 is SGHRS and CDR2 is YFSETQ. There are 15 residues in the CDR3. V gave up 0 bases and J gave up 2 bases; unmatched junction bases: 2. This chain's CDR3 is CASSLEDRATDTQYF. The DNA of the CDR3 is TGCGCCAGCAGCTTGGAGGACAGGGCCACAGATACGCAGTATTTT.

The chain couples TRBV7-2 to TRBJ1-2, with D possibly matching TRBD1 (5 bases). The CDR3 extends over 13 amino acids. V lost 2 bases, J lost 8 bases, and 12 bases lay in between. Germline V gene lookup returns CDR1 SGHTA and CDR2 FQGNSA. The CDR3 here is CASSLSRRGGYTF. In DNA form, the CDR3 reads TGTGCCAGCAGCTTAAGTCGGCGGGGCGGCTACACCTTC.

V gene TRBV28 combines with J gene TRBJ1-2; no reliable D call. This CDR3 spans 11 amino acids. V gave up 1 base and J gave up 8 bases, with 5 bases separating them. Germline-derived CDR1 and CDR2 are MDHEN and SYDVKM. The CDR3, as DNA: TGTGCCAGCAGTTTATCGGTCGGCTACACCTTC. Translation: CASSLSVGYTF.

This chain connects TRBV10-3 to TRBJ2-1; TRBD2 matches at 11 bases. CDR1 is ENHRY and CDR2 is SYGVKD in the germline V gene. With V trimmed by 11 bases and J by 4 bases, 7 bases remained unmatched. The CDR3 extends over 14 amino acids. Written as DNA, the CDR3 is TGTGCCTCCCAACTAGCGGGAGATTACAATGAGCAGTTCTTC. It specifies CASQLAGDYNEQFF.

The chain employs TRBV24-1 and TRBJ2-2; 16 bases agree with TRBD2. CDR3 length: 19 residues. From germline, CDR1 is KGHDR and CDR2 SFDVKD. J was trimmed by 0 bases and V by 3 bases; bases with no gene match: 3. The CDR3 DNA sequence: TGTGCCACCAGTGATCCCGGGACTAGCGGGAGGGCGAACACCGGGGAGCTGTTTTTT. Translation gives CATSDPGTSGRANTGELFF.

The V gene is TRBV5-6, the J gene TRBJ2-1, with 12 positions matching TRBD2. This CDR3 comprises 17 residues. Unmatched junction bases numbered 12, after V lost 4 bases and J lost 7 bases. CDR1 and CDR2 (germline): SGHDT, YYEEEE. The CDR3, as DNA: TGTGCCAGCAGCCAAGGGACTAGCGGGTATATTGGGAATGAGCAGTTCTTC. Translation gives CASSQGTSGYIGNEQFF.

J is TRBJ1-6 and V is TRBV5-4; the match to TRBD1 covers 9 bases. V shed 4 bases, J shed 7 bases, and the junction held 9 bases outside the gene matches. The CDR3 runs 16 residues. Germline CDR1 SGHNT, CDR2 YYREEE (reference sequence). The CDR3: CASSPGQGNNNSPLHF. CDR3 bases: TGTGCCAGCAGCCCGGGACAGGGAAACAACAATTCACCCCTCCACTTT.

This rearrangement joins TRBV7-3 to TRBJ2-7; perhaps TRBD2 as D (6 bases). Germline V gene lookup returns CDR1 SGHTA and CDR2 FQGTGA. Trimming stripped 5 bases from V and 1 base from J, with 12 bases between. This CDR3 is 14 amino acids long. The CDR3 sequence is CASSPMGGSYEQYF. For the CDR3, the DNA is TGTGCCAGCAGCCCAATGGGGGGTTCCTACGAGCAGTACTTC.

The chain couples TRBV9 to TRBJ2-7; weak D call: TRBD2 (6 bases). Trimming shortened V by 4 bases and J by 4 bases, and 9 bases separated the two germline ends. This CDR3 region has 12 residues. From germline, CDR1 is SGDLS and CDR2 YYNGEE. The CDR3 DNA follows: TGTGCCAGCAGCCCCGGAGGGTACGAGCAGTACTTC. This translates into CASSPGGYEQYF.

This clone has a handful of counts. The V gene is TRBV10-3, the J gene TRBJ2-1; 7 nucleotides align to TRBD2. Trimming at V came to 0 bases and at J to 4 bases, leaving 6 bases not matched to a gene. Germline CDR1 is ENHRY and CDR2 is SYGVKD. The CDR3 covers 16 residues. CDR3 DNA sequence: TGTGCCATCAGTGAGTCGGCGGGAGCGGGTTACAATGAGCAGTTCTTC. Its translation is CAISESAGAGYNEQFF.

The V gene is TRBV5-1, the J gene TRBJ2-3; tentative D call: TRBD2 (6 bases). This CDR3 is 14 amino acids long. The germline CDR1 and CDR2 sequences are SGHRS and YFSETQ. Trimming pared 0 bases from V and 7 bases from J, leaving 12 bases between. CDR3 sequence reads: CASSLAEGTHTQYF. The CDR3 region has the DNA TGCGCCAGCAGCTTGGCGGAGGGGACGCATACGCAGTATTTT.

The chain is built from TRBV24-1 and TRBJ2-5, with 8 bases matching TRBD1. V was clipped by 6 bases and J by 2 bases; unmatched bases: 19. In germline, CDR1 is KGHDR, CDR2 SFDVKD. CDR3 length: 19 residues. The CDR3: CATSNPPRKDREPQETQYF. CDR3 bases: TGTGCCACCAGTAACCCACCTAGGAAGGACAGGGAACCACAAGAGACCCAGTACTTC.

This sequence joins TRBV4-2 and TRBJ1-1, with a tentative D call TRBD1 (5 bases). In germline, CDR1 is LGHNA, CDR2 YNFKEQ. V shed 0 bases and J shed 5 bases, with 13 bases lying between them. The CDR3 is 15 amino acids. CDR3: CASSQEALGGTEAFF. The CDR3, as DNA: TGTGCCAGCAGCCAAGAGGCGCTGGGGGGAACTGAAGCTTTCTTT.

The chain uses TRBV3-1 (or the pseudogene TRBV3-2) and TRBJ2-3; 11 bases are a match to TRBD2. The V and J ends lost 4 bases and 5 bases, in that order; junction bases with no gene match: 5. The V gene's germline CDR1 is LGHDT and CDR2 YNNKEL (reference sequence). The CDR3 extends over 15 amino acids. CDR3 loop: CASSPSGRMGDTQYF. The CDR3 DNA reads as TGTGCCAGCAGCCCTAGCGGGAGGATGGGAGATACGCAGTATTTT.

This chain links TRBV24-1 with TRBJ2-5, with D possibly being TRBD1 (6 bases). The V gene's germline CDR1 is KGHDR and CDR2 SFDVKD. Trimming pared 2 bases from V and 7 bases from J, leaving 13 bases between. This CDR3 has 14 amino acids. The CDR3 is CATSDSGQLGTQYF. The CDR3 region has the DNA TGTGCCACCAGTGATTCCGGACAGTTGGGGACCCAGTACTTC.

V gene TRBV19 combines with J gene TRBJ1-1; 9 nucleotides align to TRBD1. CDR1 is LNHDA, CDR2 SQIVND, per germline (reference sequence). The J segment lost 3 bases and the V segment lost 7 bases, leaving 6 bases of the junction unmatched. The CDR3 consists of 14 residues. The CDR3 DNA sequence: TGTGCCAGTAAAACATACAGGGGGCACACTGAAGCTTTCTTT. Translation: CASKTYRGHTEAFF. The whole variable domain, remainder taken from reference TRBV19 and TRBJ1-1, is DGGITQSPKYLFRKEGQNVTLSCEQNLNHDAMYWYRQDPGQGLRLIYYSQIVNDFQKGDIAEGYSVSREKKESFPLTVTSAQKNPTAFYLCASKTYRGHTEAFFGQGTRLTVV.

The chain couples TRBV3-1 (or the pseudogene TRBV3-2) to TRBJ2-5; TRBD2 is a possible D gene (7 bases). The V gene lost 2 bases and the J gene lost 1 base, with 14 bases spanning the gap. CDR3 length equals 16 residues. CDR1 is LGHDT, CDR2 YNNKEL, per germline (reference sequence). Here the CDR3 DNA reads TGTGCCAGCAGCCAAAGGGGGGGAGGGTTCCAAGAGACCCAGTACTTC. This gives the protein CASSQRGGGFQETQYF.

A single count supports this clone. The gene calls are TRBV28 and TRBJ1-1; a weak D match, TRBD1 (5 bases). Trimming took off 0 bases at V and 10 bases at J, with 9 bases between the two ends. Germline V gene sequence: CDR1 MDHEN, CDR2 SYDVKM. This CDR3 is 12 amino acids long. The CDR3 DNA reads TGTGCCAGCAGTTTATGGCAGGGAGGAGCTTTCTTT. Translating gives CASSLWQGGAFF.

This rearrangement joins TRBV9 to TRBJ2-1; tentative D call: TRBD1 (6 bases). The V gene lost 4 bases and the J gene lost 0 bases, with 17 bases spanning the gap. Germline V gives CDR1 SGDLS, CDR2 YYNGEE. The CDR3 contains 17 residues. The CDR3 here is CASSPKTGRGSYNEQFF. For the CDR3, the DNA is TGTGCCAGCAGCCCAAAGACAGGCAGGGGCTCCTACAATGAGCAGTTCTTC.

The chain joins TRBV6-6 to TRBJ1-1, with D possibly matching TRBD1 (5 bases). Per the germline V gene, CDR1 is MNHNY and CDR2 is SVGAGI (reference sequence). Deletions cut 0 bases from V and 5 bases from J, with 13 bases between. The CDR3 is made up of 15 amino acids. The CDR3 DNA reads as TGTGCCAGCAGTTACTCAGGACAAGGGGCGACTGAAGCTTTCTTT. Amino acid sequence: CASSYSGQGATEAFF.